Reported below is one T cell receptor (beta chain). The sample belongs to a study of shared clonotypes between healthy human individuals. The authors distributed each subset's genomic DNA evenly over several immunoSEQ plates. Study processing details: Filtering of immunoSEQ junctional sequences could not match full-length read filtering. Only in-frame clones appear in the TCRdb table, and some are missing; sequencing was by immunoSEQ multiplex PCR. From that table come the V and J calls and clone size; the DNA was used to work out D and trimming. Of approximately 510,000 clones listed, 79% are singletons. V shed 6 bases and J shed 5 bases, with 10 bases lying between them. From germline, CDR1 is SGHAT and CDR2 FQDESV (reference sequence). This CDR3 is 12 amino acids long.

The V call is TRBV11-1, the J call TRBJ2-5, with D perhaps matching TRBD1 (5 bases). The sequence was collected from a woman aged 40 to 50 in good health. Some clones in this sample may be carry-over from other donors' samples. The sequencing sample was made of PBMCs. The CDR3 loop is CASRQGMETQYF. CDR3 in DNA: TGTGCCAGCAGGCAGGGAATGGAGACCCAGTACTTC.